The present entry profiles one TCR beta chain with its context. The sample comes from a study of blood T cell repertoires in COVID-19. Overall study: Acute and convalescent COVID-19 specimens originated in the United States, Italy and Spain.

This CDR3 contains 14 residues. Germline-derived CDR1 and CDR2 are SEHNR and FQNEAQ (reference sequence). Germline trimming cut 5 bases from V and 4 bases from J; bases unmatched to any gene: 6. Authors' methods: Researchers report that nucleated cell counts were estimated from reference gene primer amplification. Assay: immunoSEQ multiplex PCR; the TCRdb copy retains only in-frame clones and omits some. V and J calls and clone size are those listed in that table; D and trimming were worked out from the DNA. There are fewer than 300,000 clones in the sample; around 90% occur only once, and approximately 8.8% lies in the top ten.

The chain links TRBV7-9 to TRBJ2-3; TRBD2 matches 7 bases. Sequencing was carried out using peripheral blood. The clonotype originates from a man between 18 and 35 years old with active or convalescent COVID-19. For the CDR3, the DNA is TGTGCCAGCAGCCCGGGGGGAGGGGCAGATACGCAGTATTTT. Encoded protein: CASSPGGGADTQYF.